The present T cell receptor beta chain was sequenced within a study of blood T cell repertoires in COVID-19. The CDR3 length is 14 residues. From germline, CDR1 is SGHRS and CDR2 YFSETQ. Trimming shortened V by 0 bases and J by 1 base, and 7 bases separated the two germline ends. The method was immunoSEQ multiplex PCR; TCRdb's version includes in-frame clones alone and lacks a portion of them. The table records about 70,000 clones, roughly 81% of them present only once. This TCR derives from a woman in her seventies with acute or convalescent COVID-19. The rearrangement uses TRBV5-1 and TRBJ2-5, with no clear D. The sample taken for sequencing was peripheral blood. The CDR3 DNA reads as TGCGCCAGCAGCTTGGGAGGAGTCCAAGAGACCCAGTACTTC. Amino acid sequence: CASSLGGVQETQYF.